The T cell receptor (beta chain) described here comes from a study of control samples from healthy donors and cancer patients. Germline V CDR1 and CDR2: SEHNR, FQNEAQ (reference sequence). The V and J ends lost 5 bases and 4 bases respectively, with 5 bases between them. The CDR3 has 12 amino acids. Using immunoSEQ multiplex PCR, the repertoire was profiled, and TCRdb retains in-frame clones only, with some absent. Of 130,000 to 150,000 clones listed, more than 85% are singletons. This clone was counted only a few times. The chain combines TRBV7-9 with TRBJ2-2; D remains unclear. Material for sequencing was blood. This clonotype was obtained from a man aged 25-45 years in good health. For the CDR3, the DNA is TGTGCCAGCAGCCCGACCACCGGGGAGCTGTTTTTT. The encoded protein is CASSPTTGELFF.